The T cell receptor beta chain described here comes from a study of blood T cell repertoires in COVID-19. Background on the study: Some COVID-19 samples were acute and others convalescent; all came from the United States, Italy and Spain. T cells, B-cell-depleted T cells, or PBMCs supplied cDNA or gDNA.

V gave up 2 bases and J gave up 1 base, with 7 bases separating them. Germline lookup yields CDR1 SGHNT and CDR2 YYREEE (reference sequence). The CDR3 length is 14 residues. Authors' analysis steps: The assay estimated nucleated cells by amplifying reference gene primers. Generated by immunoSEQ multiplex PCR, the TCRdb table keeps only in-frame clones and is missing some. The D gene and trimming were derived from the DNA, and the V and J assignments and clone size from that table. The sample contains 200,000 to 300,000 clones, around four fifths of which appear only once. This chain connects TRBV5-4 to TRBJ2-1; D call uncertain. This TCR derives from a man between 60 and 75 years old with acute or convalescent COVID-19. Sequencing was done on a sample of peripheral blood. The DNA of the CDR3 is TGTGCCAGCAGCTTTTTCGGGTCCTACAATGAGCAGTTCTTC. It encodes CASSFFGSYNEQFF.